This T cell receptor (beta chain) was sequenced in a study of cytomegalovirus exposure and HLA in healthy donors. Assay: immunoSEQ multiplex PCR; the TCRdb copy retains only in-frame clones and omits some. Seen here are 57,000 or so clones, roughly 94% observed once, and the top ten hold about 2.2%. Germline loops: CDR1 SGHDN, CDR2 FVKESK. The CDR3 is 15 residues long. Trimming removed 5 bases at V and 2 bases at J, with 16 bases between. Sample: PBMCs. This TCR was recovered from a man aged 18 to 29 in good health and CMV-seronegative. The gene calls are TRBV14 and TRBJ2-7; D not certain. The CDR3: CASSLDSGSTYEQYF. CDR3 nucleotides: TGTGCCAGCAGCTTAGACTCCGGCTCCACCTACGAGCAGTACTTC.